These T cell receptor beta chains were read from a single sample in a study of metastatic and nonmetastatic thyroid tumors. TCRdb reanalyzed the PCR reads via MiXCR. Among tens of thousands of clones, around 20% were seen once, and the ten largest hold roughly 15%. Sequencing was done on a sample of blood. Source of these receptors: a female donor with papillary thyroid cancer or a benign thyroid nodule (not recorded which). Some clones in this sample may be carry-over from other donors' samples. Both conserved end residues are part of each CDR3.

CDR3aa: CAGSFSGARGTEAFF; j_gene: TRBJ1-1; v_gene: TRBV28
CDR3aa: CASSVGPSGCANEQFF; j_gene: TRBJ2-1; v_gene: TRBV9
CDR3aa: CASSRGGNTGELFF; j_gene: TRBJ2-2; v_gene: TRBV4-2
CDR3aa: CSARDVAGGYNEQFF; j_gene: TRBJ2-1; v_gene: TRBV20-1
CDR3aa: CASSYSVHQETEYF; j_gene: TRBJ2-5; v_gene: TRBV6-2/TRBV6-3
CDR3aa: CASGGETEDNEKLFF; j_gene: TRBJ1-4; v_gene: TRBV28
CDR3aa: CASSTIAGGGETQYF; j_gene: TRBJ2-5; v_gene: TRBV5-4
CDR3aa: CASSVLGGWDTEAFF; j_gene: TRBJ1-1; v_gene: TRBV9
CDR3aa: CASSGHTGFLYNEQFF; j_gene: TRBJ2-1; v_gene: TRBV4-2
CDR3aa: CASSPRLAGSSEQFF; j_gene: TRBJ2-1; v_gene: TRBV27
CDR3aa: CSASTGISTEAFF; j_gene: TRBJ1-1; v_gene: TRBV20-1
CDR3aa: CASSEVLLSYSYNSPLHF; j_gene: TRBJ1-6; v_gene: TRBV6-1
CDR3aa: CASRGVCIGYTF; j_gene: TRBJ1-2; v_gene: TRBV6-2/TRBV6-3
CDR3aa: CASSLADRGREQFF; j_gene: TRBJ2-1; v_gene: TRBV7-7
CDR3aa: CASSQQPRGSTEAFF; j_gene: TRBJ1-1; v_gene: TRBV5-1
CDR3aa: CASSQGSASGRMDTQYF; j_gene: TRBJ2-3; v_gene: TRBV4-2
CDR3aa: CASSLNSGGETQYF; j_gene: TRBJ2-5; v_gene: TRBV28
CDR3aa: CASSFELTVTTGELFF; j_gene: TRBJ2-2; v_gene: TRBV5-1
CDR3aa: CASSIGLRTGELFF; j_gene: TRBJ2-2; v_gene: TRBV19
CDR3aa: CASSLDRGTDTQYF; j_gene: TRBJ2-3; v_gene: TRBV7-9
CDR3aa: CASSVEFGRGETQYF; j_gene: TRBJ2-5; v_gene: TRBV9
CDR3aa: CASSALTSWMAHEQYF; j_gene: TRBJ2-7; v_gene: TRBV5-6
CDR3aa: CASSFDSGGGEQFF; j_gene: TRBJ2-1; v_gene: TRBV5-1
CDR3aa: CASSTTGTRGRNEQFF; j_gene: TRBJ2-1; v_gene: TRBV11-1
CDR3aa: CASSLGAHRGHTF; j_gene: TRBJ1-2; v_gene: TRBV12-3/TRBV12-4
CDR3aa: CSCPWAGELFF; j_gene: TRBJ2-2; v_gene: TRBV20-1
CDR3aa: CASSSFHRDRGNTIYF; j_gene: TRBJ1-3; v_gene: TRBV5-4
CDR3aa: CASSSTALKNIQYF; j_gene: TRBJ2-4; v_gene: TRBV28
CDR3aa: CASSEVGGLAGELFF; j_gene: TRBJ2-2; v_gene: TRBV6-1
CDR3aa: CATSRDMWELDTQYF; j_gene: TRBJ2-3; v_gene: TRBV15
CDR3aa: CASTPEDCEQYF; j_gene: TRBJ2-7; v_gene: TRBV11-2
CDR3aa: CAWSPTTGAGEQYF; j_gene: TRBJ2-7; v_gene: TRBV30
CDR3aa: CASSLYGDTEAFF; j_gene: TRBJ1-1; v_gene: TRBV5-1
CDR3aa: CASSYSEGYEQYF; j_gene: TRBJ2-7; v_gene: TRBV6-5
CDR3aa: CASSLGQAGDTQYF; j_gene: TRBJ2-3; v_gene: TRBV11-3
CDR3aa: CASSQVGGTGAGTQYF; j_gene: TRBJ2-5; v_gene: TRBV3-1
CDR3aa: CATSLQGPTEAFF; j_gene: TRBJ1-1; v_gene: TRBV6-1
CDR3aa: CASSSAGLPRNSPLHF; j_gene: TRBJ1-6; v_gene: TRBV28
CDR3aa: CASRIGTSITTTDTQYF; j_gene: TRBJ2-3; v_gene: TRBV19